This T cell receptor (beta chain) was sequenced for a study of somatic mutations in cytotoxic T cells in rheumatoid arthritis. The CDR3 has 18 residues. Germline loops: CDR1 SGHDT, CDR2 YYEEEE. V dropped 0 bases and J dropped 2; count of bases not matched to a gene: 8. The investigators isolated CD4+ and CD8+ cells by positive magnetic bead selection and checked their purity by flow cytometry. The study, taken as a whole, reports: Measurement of CD8+ T-cell clonality revealed no significant difference between rheumatoid arthritis patients and age-matched healthy controls. An age-related increase in CD8+ clonality was seen in rheumatoid arthritis patients but not in healthy controls.

In the authors' methods: Matches to published virus-specific TCRB sequences were rare among patient CD8+ clones larger than 1%. The data were produced by immunoSEQ multiplex PCR, yet TCRdb's version contains in-frame clones alone and is incomplete. V and J calls and clone size are copied from that table; D and trimming were computed from the DNA. The sample consists of tens of thousands of clones, approximately 86% of them appearing once. Regarding this clone: The antigen is undetermined.

The chain links TRBV5-6 to TRBJ1-4; 9 positions match TRBD1. This TCR was recovered from an adult with rheumatoid arthritis. Specimen: CD8+ T cells sorted from blood. The CDR3 is CASSLAVDRGETNEKLFF. The DNA for the CDR3 is TGTGCCAGCAGCTTGGCCGTGGACAGGGGTGAGACTAATGAAAAACTGTTTTTT.